The clone carrying this TCR beta chain was detected many times. Its antigen is not known. The data originate from a study of CD8+CD57+ T cells in acquired aplastic anemia. V gave up 5 bases and J gave up 1 base; unmatched junction bases: 6. The CDR3 length is 15 residues. CDR1 and CDR2 from the germline V gene are SEHNR and FQNEAQ (reference sequence). Genomic DNA templated the TCR beta VDJ and CDR3 profiling. TCRdb itself ran the reads through MiXCR, one entry per CDR3 protein. The repertoire holds about 150,000 distinct CDR3 sequences, with 40% to 55% as singletons. Only patients with CD8+CD57+ cell expansion on flow cytometry were chosen for sequencing. Points from the study as a whole: Twenty-nine shared CD8+ CDR3s appeared highly expressed within patients' immunodominant clones.

The receptor was isolated from a human donor with aplastic anemia. Sequencing was performed on sorted CD4+, CD8+, or CD8+CD57+ T cells (not recorded which) from PBMCs. The chain combines TRBV7-9 with TRBJ2-5; 8 positions match TRBD2. CDR3 DNA: TGTGCCAGCAGCCCCACTAGCGGACTCCAAGAGACCCAGTACTTC. Its translation: CASSPTSGLQETQYF. The full variable domain, in which reference TRBV7-9 and TRBJ2-5 provide the parts outside the CDR3, is DTGVSQNPRHKITKRGQNVTFRCDPISEHNRLYWYRQTLGQGPEFLTYFQNEAQLEKSRLLSDRFSAERPKGSFSTLEIQRTEQGDSAMYLCASSPTSGLQETQYFGPGTRLLVL.